The sequence of this T cell receptor (beta chain) was determined in a study of cytomegalovirus exposure and HLA in healthy donors (dated by TCRdb to about 2017). Some background on the complete study: According to an earlier analysis of 550 to 700 of the donors, some 180 million T cells yielded roughly 100 million unique TCR beta sequences and roughly 280 Gb of sequence data. An early release covering about 600 HLA-typed donors comprised about 320 gigabases of sequencing data and around 86 million unique TCR sequences. Of the approximately 400 genotyped donors, over 65% fell in the genetic ancestry cluster associated with self-reported Caucasian donors. The study aimed to test whether cataloging public T cell receptors could reveal signatures of past pathogen exposure. Using immunosequencing, the study profiled T cell repertoires from 640 or so subjects and related those repertoires to cytomegalovirus serostatus. Along with the roughly 610-subject first cohort, a separate validation cohort of over a hundred different subjects was used. High-throughput TCR immunosequencing, statistical association of individual TCRs with disease status, and machine learning were combined to predict cytomegalovirus infection status. A later analysis re-analyzed previously published TCR beta repertoires from 600 to 850 donors and added high-resolution HLA genotyping to study TCR occurrence patterns. The later analysis used no new phenotypic data to find candidate immune exposures, relying instead on TCR beta sequences and their occurrence across donors. An earlier analysis of a few hundred of the donors applied high-throughput TCR beta sequencing to assess whether each TCR beta V gene segment acted as functional or pseudogenic. Alongside the repertoire data, information on donor age, sex, ethnicity and CMV serostatus was compiled. A later genetic analysis took genome-wide SNP genotypes for about 60% of the roughly 670 donors and used that subset as a discovery cohort. All discovery cohort repertoires had been generated on a single sequencing platform. Both class I and class II loci were covered by HLA typing, at four-digit resolution. Typing coverage varied by locus: about 620-630 donors for A, B, C, DRB1 and DQB1; some 520 for DQA1; approximately 610 for DPA1; about 450 for DPB1. Because of strong linkage in the cohort, roughly five DR-DQ haplotypes were treated as single units for association and clustering. Across about 380 genotyped donors of the cohort, an average of about 240,000 unique TCR beta nucleotide sequences per donor were sequenced, and around 20% of those sequences were non-productive.

Library creation used the immunoSEQ multiplex PCR assay. For the multiplex PCR, a mixture combining 60 forward primers for TCR Vbeta segments and 13 reverse primers for TCR Jbeta segments was used. The CDR3 region of rearranged TCR beta genes was amplified from genomic DNA by a multiplex PCR assay. The Illumina HiSeq System was used to sequence the amplified TCR beta libraries as 87-base-pair reads. Concerning the study's data processing: Across the 640 or so repertoires, a later analysis counted around 80 million unique TCR beta chains, approximately 10 million of which were shared by at least two donors. Raw reads were error-corrected and collapsed into unique sequences by a nearest-neighbor algorithm in which closely related sequences were merged to remove PCR and sequencing errors. V, D and J gene segments were assigned by aligning CDR3 sequences to IMGT reference sequences. For a sequence to be retained, at least a six-nucleotide match to both a V gene segment and a J gene segment was required. Rearrangements were called productive when the CDR3 lacked stop codons and stayed in frame with V and J; all others were non-productive. CDR3 was defined by IMGT convention, running from the second conserved V-encoded cysteine to the conserved J-encoded phenylalanine. Sequences without an unambiguous match to a single V gene segment were excluded from the earlier analysis of over 500 of the donors. An earlier analysis of approximately 590 of the donors classified V segments as functional when productive rearrangements were above 56.7% and as segregating when the standard deviation between donors was above 5%. To diagnose cytomegalovirus status from the catalog of TCR beta chain sequences, a statistical classification framework was built. In a later analysis, V and J genes were assigned by comparing TCR nucleotide sequences against IMGT/GENE-DB human TR gene sequences. Using the TCRdist pipeline, a later analysis assigned CDR3 sequences along with most-parsimonious VDJ recombination scenarios. A later analysis defined each TCR beta chain by its CDR3 amino acid sequence plus V-gene family, and excluded reads lacking a unique V-gene family. To address suspected cross-contamination and a sequencing artifact, a later analysis removed approximately 600 highly shared, low-generation-probability nucleotide sequences. In a later analysis, a clonal expansion index for each public chain was calculated from normalized within-repertoire ranks of inferred template counts. In a later analysis, generation probabilities were computed using a VDJ recombination model fitted to out-of-frame rearrangements, and the results were checked against IGoR. In a later analysis, hypergeometric tests were used to score TCR-TCR, TCR-HLA and TCR-CMV co-occurrence, with a repertoire-size bias correction applied to TCR pairs. To estimate false discovery rates, a later analysis permuted the HLA or CMV assignments 20 times. In a later analysis, co-occurring TCRs were grouped with DBSCAN, and TCRdist sequence similarity was added when clustering was performed within HLA-allele-positive subsets. For co-occurrence clustering, repertoires with fewer than 30,000 or more than 120,000 public chains were excluded, along with a handful of repertoires with anomalous nucleotide sharing. As stored in TCRdb, this immuneACCESS dataset retains in-frame rearrangements with V and J assigned. A fraction of the clones does not appear; measured against another copy, unresolved V genes explain less than half of the discrepancy, and the remainder lacks a known reason. The V and J calls and the clone size are those of that table, but D and trimming were determined from the DNA. Present in this sample are approximately 100,000 clones, 75% to 80% of which were seen just once. The ten largest clonotypes hold 5.8% of the sample.

Including the terminal cysteine and phenylalanine, the CDR3 comprises 15 residues. The sequence is cut down to CDR3 DNA, 45 bases in frame from base 1. Ends trimmed: V by 6 bases, J by 5 bases; bases unmatched to a gene: 8. Via the germline V gene (reference sequence), CDR1 is MNHEY and CDR2 SMNVEV. To note about this clone: What this receptor recognizes is not known. Base qualities were left out, and no much larger clone turns up one base away.

The study at large found these results: Specific HLA alleles were associated with over 15,000 TCR beta sequences at a false discovery rate of 0.05 in a later analysis. A further reported finding was that TCR beta sequences accurately predicted the HLA-A and HLA-B alleles for most subjects in the first cohort. In a later genetic analysis, a missense DCLRE1C variant was associated with V-gene and J-gene trimming of TCR beta chains, and the association was replicated in an independent cohort. Some 15 rarely observed V segments, including chromosome 9 orphons, were excluded from the earlier analysis of about 610 of the donors because counts were too low. According to a later analysis, most CMV-associated TCR beta chains appeared to be HLA-restricted, and the HLA associations seemed to be driven largely by CMV exposure. Roughly uniform sequencing depth across donors was assumed in presence/absence analyses, although this assumption may not hold. Some IMGT-functional V segments, including TRBV6-2 and TRBV6-3, could not be told apart with the 87-base-pair reads, so those segments were excluded. According to the authors, the approach could potentially be generalized to other disease states and immunological phenotypes. CMV serostatus was the only immune exposure information available for the cohort. A later analysis found that HLA-associated TCR beta chains were more clonally expanded and had lower generation probabilities than equally common non-associated chains. A later analysis found that TCR association rates varied across HLA loci, with DRB1 alleles showing the most associated TCRs and HLA-C alleles the fewest. Most TCR sequences were seen in very few donors, while some public TCRs were found in many individuals. In vitro tests confirmed that a few of the cytomegalovirus-associated TCR beta chains recognize cytomegalovirus antigens. A group of highly shared sequence variants was considered likely to be a technical artifact of the sequencing pipeline. When HLA alleles, especially DR and DQ, strongly co-occurred, TCR associations were difficult to assign to individual alleles. A later analysis reported that several top co-occurrence clusters appeared linked to parvovirus B19, influenza, CMV and Epstein-Barr virus. Correlated functional status among segregating V segments might be attributable to linkage disequilibrium, but an unknown experimental factor could not be ruled out. Compared with the approximately 700-donor mean, donors in an Asian-associated ancestry cluster had fewer N-insertions in productive TCRs, according to a later genetic analysis. In this cohort, only TCR beta chains were sequenced, and detectable features were limited by the absence of alpha or paired-chain data. In both the original and validation cohorts, the classifier was reported to diagnose cytomegalovirus status with high specificity and sensitivity. Broadly in line with IMGT annotations, most TCR beta V segments showed up in productive rearrangements about 87% or about 30% of the time in an earlier analysis of 450 to 750 of the donors. HLA typing was unavailable for some donors at each locus, so association tests used only the typed subset. A total of 150 to 200 TCR beta chains were listed by the study as associated with cytomegalovirus.

The cohort was made up of about 610 healthy bone marrow donors. All cohort members were sampled while nominally healthy, although unrecorded immune exposures were likely present. The donor was CMV seropositive and was included in the group of 270 or so seropositive cohort members. A peripheral blood sample was collected from each donor, and TCR beta sequencing was performed on peripheral blood mononuclear cells. Genomic DNA extraction from the blood cell samples was performed with the Qiagen DNeasy Blood Extraction Kit. The source is a man in his sixties in good health and CMV-seropositive. What was sequenced was PBMCs. The rearrangement combines TRBV27 with TRBJ2-5; 11 bases in the junction line up with TRBD2. The sequenced DNA: TGTGCCAGCAGCTATAGCGGGGGGGCCAGGGAGACCCAGTACTTC. Its product reads: CASSYSGGARETQYF.